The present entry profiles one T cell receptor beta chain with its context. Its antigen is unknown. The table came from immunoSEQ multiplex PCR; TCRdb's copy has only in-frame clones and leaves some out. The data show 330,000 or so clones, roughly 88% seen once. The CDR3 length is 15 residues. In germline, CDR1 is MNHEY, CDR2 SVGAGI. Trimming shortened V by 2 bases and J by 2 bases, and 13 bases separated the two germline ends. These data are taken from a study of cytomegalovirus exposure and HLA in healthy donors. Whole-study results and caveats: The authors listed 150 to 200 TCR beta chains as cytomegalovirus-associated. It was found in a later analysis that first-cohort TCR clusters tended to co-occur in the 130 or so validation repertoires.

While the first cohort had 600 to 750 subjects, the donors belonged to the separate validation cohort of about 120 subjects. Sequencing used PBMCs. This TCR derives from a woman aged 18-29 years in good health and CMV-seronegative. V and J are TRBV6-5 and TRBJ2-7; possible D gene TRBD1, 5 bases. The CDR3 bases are TGTGCCAGCAGTTACGCACAGGAACTTACCTACGAGCAGTACTTC. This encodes CASSYAQELTYEQYF.